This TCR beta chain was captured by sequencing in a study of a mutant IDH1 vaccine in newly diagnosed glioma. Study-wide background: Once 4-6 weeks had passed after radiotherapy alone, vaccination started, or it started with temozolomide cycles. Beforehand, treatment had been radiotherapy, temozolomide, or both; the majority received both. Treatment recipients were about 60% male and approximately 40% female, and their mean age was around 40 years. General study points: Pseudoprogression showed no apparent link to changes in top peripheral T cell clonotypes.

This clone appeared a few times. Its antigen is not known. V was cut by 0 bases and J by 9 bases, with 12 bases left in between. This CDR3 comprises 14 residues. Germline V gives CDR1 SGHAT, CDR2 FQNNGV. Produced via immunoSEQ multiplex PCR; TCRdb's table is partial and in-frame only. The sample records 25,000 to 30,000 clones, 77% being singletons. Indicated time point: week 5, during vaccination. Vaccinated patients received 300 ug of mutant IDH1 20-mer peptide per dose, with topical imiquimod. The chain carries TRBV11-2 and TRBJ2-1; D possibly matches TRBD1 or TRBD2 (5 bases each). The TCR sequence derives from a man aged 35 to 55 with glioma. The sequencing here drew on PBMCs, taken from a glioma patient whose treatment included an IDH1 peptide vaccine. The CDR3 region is CASSLEGTPSEQFF. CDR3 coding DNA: TGTGCCAGCAGCTTAGAAGGGACCCCGAGTGAGCAGTTCTTC.